This TCR beta chain was documented in a study of immune cell composition in non-small cell lung cancer. Study-wide context: Histologic subtype was mainly adenocarcinoma or squamous cell carcinoma. General study points: Tumour TCR-beta clonality was not significantly tied to smoking pack-years.

The V gene's germline CDR1 is ENHRY and CDR2 SYGVKD. This CDR3 has 15 amino acids. Trimming at V came to 0 bases and at J to 2 bases, leaving 1 base not matched to a gene. Profiling relied on immunoSEQ multiplex PCR, and the TCRdb table lists in-frame clones only, not all of them. Of around 10,000 clones in the sample, around two thirds were seen once. In its sample, this clone was seen a few times. What it binds is not known. Other DNA sequences in this sample translate to the same CDR3. The sequence was collected from a human donor with non-small cell lung cancer. The chain uses TRBV10-3 and TRBJ2-7; 10 bases are shared with TRBD1. The specimen sequenced was lung tumor tissue. CDR3 residues: CAISESGQGTYEQYF. The CDR3 DNA is TGTGCCATCAGTGAGTCGGGACAGGGGACCTACGAGCAGTACTTC.